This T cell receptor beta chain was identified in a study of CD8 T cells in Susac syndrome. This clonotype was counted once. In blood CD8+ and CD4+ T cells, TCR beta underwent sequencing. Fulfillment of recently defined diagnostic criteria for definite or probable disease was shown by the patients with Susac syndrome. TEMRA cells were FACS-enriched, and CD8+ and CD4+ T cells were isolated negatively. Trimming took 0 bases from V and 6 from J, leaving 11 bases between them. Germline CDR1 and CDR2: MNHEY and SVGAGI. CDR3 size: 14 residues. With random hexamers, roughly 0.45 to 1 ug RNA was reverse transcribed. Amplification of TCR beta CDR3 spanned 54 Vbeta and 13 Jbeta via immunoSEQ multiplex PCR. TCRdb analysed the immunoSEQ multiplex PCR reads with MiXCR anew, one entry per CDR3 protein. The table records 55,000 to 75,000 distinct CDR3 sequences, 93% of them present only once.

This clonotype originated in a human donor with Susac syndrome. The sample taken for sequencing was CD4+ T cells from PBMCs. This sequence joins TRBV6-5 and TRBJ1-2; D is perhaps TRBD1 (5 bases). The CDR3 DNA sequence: TGTGCCAGCAGTTACTCGTCGAGGGGCGATGGCTACACCTTC. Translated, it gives CASSYSSRGDGYTF.